This paragraph covers one T cell receptor (beta chain) sequence. The data belong to a study of blood T cell repertoires in COVID-19. Study-wide context: Researchers got acute and convalescent COVID-19 samples from the United States, Italy and Spain.

The Seattle patients joined while their infection was active and were tracked longitudinally afterward. Sequencing was performed with immunoSEQ multiplex PCR; in TCRdb, only in-frame clones are kept and a portion is missing. The sample lists approximately 120,000 clones, 85% to 90% occurring once. The CDR3 covers 14 residues. The V and J ends lost 1 base and 7 bases respectively, with 11 bases between them. Germline V lookup: CDR1 SEHNR, CDR2 FQNEAQ (reference sequence). The source of this sequence is a woman of 80 years or more with COVID-19, enrolled during active disease. V and J are TRBV7-9 and TRBJ1-5, with D tentatively TRBD1 (5 bases). Sequenced input: peripheral blood. CDR3 region: CASSLGGREQPQHF. The CDR3 bases are TGTGCCAGCAGCTTAGGGGGGAGGGAACAGCCCCAGCATTTT.